This TCR beta chain was documented in a study of blood T cell repertoires in COVID-19. Background on the study: Donors in the United States, Italy and Spain gave samples during acute or convalescent COVID-19. PBMCs, B-cell-depleted T cells, or T cells provided the cDNA or gDNA that made up the material.

This CDR3 has 15 amino acids. In germline, CDR1 is LGHNA, CDR2 YSLEER. V was cut by 3 bases and J by 2 bases, with 13 bases left in between. In the study's own analysis: Counts of nucleated cells, estimated from reference gene primer amplification, were obtained. TCRdb keeps only in-frame clones here, not all; method: immunoSEQ multiplex PCR. Clone size and the V and J calls come from that table; the DNA yielded D and trimming. The sample lists 130,000 to 150,000 clones; about nine tenths were seen once. The receptor comes from a man in his fifties or sixties who had recovered from COVID-19. This chain links TRBV4-3 with TRBJ1-1; D possibly corresponds to TRBD1 (6 bases). Source material: peripheral blood. CDR3 sequence: CASSHPGHRNTEAFF. CDR3 nucleotide sequence: TGCGCCAGCAGCCACCCGGGACATAGAAACACTGAAGCTTTCTTT.